The rows below give T cell receptor beta chains drawn from one sample of a study of lymphopenia after photon versus proton radiotherapy. The repertoire was sequenced with immunoSEQ multiplex PCR; TCRdb's copy has only in-frame clones and lacks some. Of about 40,000 clones detected, 70% to 90% appear once; the ten largest clones hold about 9.4%. Source: peripheral blood, taken from a patient treated with proton-based radiotherapy. The receptors were sampled from a woman in her 70s with pancreatic cancer. Some clones in this sample may be carry-over from other donors' samples. The CDR3 runs from the conserved cysteine through the conserved F or W. Each record gives: CDR3 length, V gene, D gene, clone size, J gene, CDR3 DNA, CDR3 protein. The D gene is left open where the match is weak. Clone size is given for some rows only: seen once, a few or many times, or a class if the clone is expanded.

11	TRBV10-3	.	.	TRBJ2-1	TGTGCCATCGGACCCTACAATGAGCAGTTCTTC	CAIGPYNEQFF
14	TRBV13	.	.	TRBJ1-1	TGTGCCAGCAGTCCGGCTGGGCGACAGGCTGAAGCTTTCTTT	CASSPAGRQAEAFF
14	TRBV19	TRBD2	.	TRBJ2-1	TGTGCCAGTAGTATTCCTATAGCGGGGAATGAGCAGTTCTTC	CASSIPIAGNEQFF
15	TRBV11-2	.	.	TRBJ2-1	TGTGCCAGCAGCTTAAGTTCTCTATCCTACAATGAGCAGTTCTTC	CASSLSSLSYNEQFF
11	TRBV7-9	.	few	TRBJ1-2	TGTGCCAGCAGCTTAGCGGGCGGCTACACCTTC	CASSLAGGYTF
15	TRBV4-3	.	.	TRBJ2-7	TGCGCCAGCAGCCAAGGGCGGGACTTCTTCTACGAGCAGTACTTC	CASSQGRDFFYEQYF
17	TRBV7-2	TRBD1	.	TRBJ1-2	TGTGCCAGCAGCTTAGCGACAGGGGTTCTCCCGAACTATGGCTACACCTTC	CASSLATGVLPNYGYTF
11	TRBV11-2	.	.	TRBJ2-5	TGTGCCAGCAGCTTAATGGAGACCCAGTACTTC	CASSLMETQYF
17	TRBV4-2	TRBD1	.	TRBJ2-2	TGTGCCAGCAGCCAAGATTTGGACAGGGGGCGAGCCGGGGAGCTGTTTTTT	CASSQDLDRGRAGELFF
14	TRBV5-1	.	.	TRBJ2-1	TGCGCCAGCAGCTTTAGGGACCCCCAGGGTGAGCAGTTCTTC	CASSFRDPQGEQFF
17	TRBV2	TRBD2	.	TRBJ2-7	TGTGCCAGCAGGGGGGGAGGAACTAGCGGGAGTTTCTACGAGCAGTACTTC	CASRGGGTSGSFYEQYF
13	TRBV6-5	TRBD1	.	TRBJ1-2	TGTGCCAGCAGTTCCGGGACAGGGGTTGGCTACACCTTC	CASSSGTGVGYTF
12	TRBV19	.	.	TRBJ2-7	TGTGCCAGTAGTATTTCAGAGTACGAGCAGTACTTC	CASSISEYEQYF
15	TRBV5-6	.	.	TRBJ2-3	TGTGCCAGCAGCTCCCAAGACAGGTACACAGATACGCAGTATTTT	CASSSQDRYTDTQYF
15	TRBV18	.	.	TRBJ2-3	TGTGCCAGCTCACCTAGTTCGACTAGCACAGATACGCAGTATTTT	CASSPSSTSTDTQYF
14	TRBV30	.	.	TRBJ2-2	TGTGCCTGGAGAGGCCTAGCCGTAACCGGGGAGCTGTTTTTT	CAWRGLAVTGELFF
15	TRBV5-1	.	.	TRBJ1-4	TGCGCCAGCAGCTTGGAAGGGGTAGCTAATGAAAAACTGTTTTTT	CASSLEGVANEKLFF
15	TRBV7-9	TRBD1	.	TRBJ2-5	TGTGCCAGCAGCCCCCCCGGACAGGGCGAAGAGACCCAGTACTTC	CASSPPGQGEETQYF
15	TRBV27	.	.	TRBJ1-6	TGTGCCAGCAGTTTATCAGCGGCGGTTAATTCACCCCTCCACTTT	CASSLSAAVNSPLHF
14	TRBV5-4	.	.	TRBJ2-1	TGTGCCAGCAGCCCCCGGGACTCCTACAATGAGCAGTTCTTC	CASSPRDSYNEQFF
12	TRBV19	TRBD2	once	TRBJ2-1	TGTGCCAGTAGTATCAGAGCGGGAGAACAGTTCTTC	CASSIRAGEQFF
13	TRBV7-3	.	.	TRBJ1-1	TGTGCCAGCAGCTTAAGTGAGAGGACTGAAGCTTTCTTT	CASSLSERTEAFF
13	TRBV6-1	.	.	TRBJ1-3	TGTGCCAGCATGAGTGACTCTGGAAACACCATATATTTT	CASMSDSGNTIYF
12	TRBV27	.	few	TRBJ2-3	TGTGCCAGCAGTCCGTTCACGGGTACGCAGTATTTT	CASSPFTGTQYF
14	TRBV10-3	.	.	TRBJ1-4	TGTGCCATCAGTGAAAGGTCAGGTGGTGAAAAACTGTTTTTT	CAISERSGGEKLFF
15	TRBV5-4	.	.	TRBJ2-7	TGTGCCAGCAGCTTACCGGGACAACGGCGCTACGAGCAGTACTTC	CASSLPGQRRYEQYF
13	TRBV11-2	.	.	TRBJ2-7	TGTGCCAGCAGCTTAGATCCTCGGTACGAGCAGTACTTC	CASSLDPRYEQYF
16	TRBV4-2	.	.	TRBJ1-3	TGTGCCAGCAGCCAAGCACAAGGGTATTTCGGAAACACCATATATTTT	CASSQAQGYFGNTIYF
14	TRBV19	.	.	TRBJ1-5	TGTGCCAGTAACAGCTTCTATAGCAATCAGCCCCAGCATTTT	CASNSFYSNQPQHF
13	TRBV18	.	.	TRBJ1-5	TGTGCCAGCTCACGACTGGGAGATCAGCCCCAGCATTTT	CASSRLGDQPQHF
14	TRBV6-6	.	.	TRBJ1-5	TGTGCCAGCAGTCTCGGGGGGCTGGGTCAGCCCCAGCATTTT	CASSLGGLGQPQHF
16	TRBV7-2	TRBD2	.	TRBJ2-7	TGTGCCAGCAGCTTAGCGCGAAGCGGGAGGGCCTACGAGCAGTACTTC	CASSLARSGRAYEQYF
15	TRBV10-2	TRBD1	.	TRBJ1-1	TGCGCCAGCAGTGAGAAGAAAGGGGGCGTTACTGAAGCTTTCTTT	CASSEKKGGVTEAFF
15	TRBV18	.	.	TRBJ2-7	TGTGCCAGCTCACCCCCGGGACTCTCGCTTGGGGAGCAGTACTTC	CASSPPGLSLGEQYF
11	TRBV15	.	.	TRBJ2-5	TGTGCCACCAGCTTTCAAATGGGTATGGACTTC	CATSFQMGMDF
15	TRBV18	.	few	TRBJ2-1	TGTGCCAGCTCGCGAGGAACCTCCAAAGCCAATGAGCAGTTCTTC	CASSRGTSKANEQFF
14	TRBV7-9	TRBD2	.	TRBJ2-2	TGTGCCAGCAGCTCGGGACTAGCGGCCGGGGAGCTGTTTTTT	CASSSGLAAGELFF
11	TRBV7-2	.	.	TRBJ1-1	TGTGCCAGCAGCTTGATTCAGACGGCTTTCTTT	CASSLIQTAFF
13	TRBV9	.	once	TRBJ2-3	TGTGCCAGCAGCGTAGGGGTTGGGGATACGCAGTATTTT	CASSVGVGDTQYF
15	TRBV5-4	.	.	TRBJ2-3	TGTGCCAGCAGCGAAGGGGTGAGCACGACAGATACGCAGTATTTT	CASSEGVSTTDTQYF